This T cell receptor (beta chain) was profiled in a study of cytomegalovirus exposure and HLA in healthy donors. Whole-study findings and limits: The study flagged 150 to 200 TCR beta chains as cytomegalovirus-associated. A few chains tied to CMV proved CMV antigen-specific in vitro. First-cohort TCR clusters tended to co-occur in the 90 to 150 validation repertoires, a later analysis found.

The CDR3 is 18 amino acids. Losses at the gene ends were 4 bases for V and 5 bases for J; bases not matched to a gene: 15. Germline CDR1 is SGHVS and CDR2 is FNYEAQ. Worth noting for this clone: What it binds is not known.

TCRdb's copy holds only in-frame clones and misses some; the assay was immunoSEQ multiplex PCR. The data show roughly 100,000 clones, approximately 94% seen once. Sequenced sample: PBMCs. The chain recombines TRBV7-6 with TRBJ1-5; 9 positions match TRBD1. The TCR was taken from a woman between 18 and 29 years old in good health and CMV-seronegative. The CDR3 protein is CASSSTHNGTGKDQPQHF. CDR3 in DNA: TGTGCCAGCAGCTCCACACATAACGGGACAGGGAAGGATCAGCCCCAGCATTTT.